The rows below give T cell receptor beta chains drawn from one sample of a study of siplizumab effects on memory and regulatory T cells. Assay: immunoSEQ multiplex PCR; the TCRdb copy retains only in-frame clones and omits some. The repertoire includes about 120,000 clones, around 94% of them detected once, and around 1.7% sits in the top ten. The sample comprised non-Treg CD4+ T cells sorted from blood. Receptor source: a human donor in good health. Both conserved end residues are part of each CDR3. A D gene is named only where the DNA matches it firmly. Size is omitted from some rows. Given values are once, few, many or a class for expanded clones.

clone_size j_call v_call d_call cdr3_nt cdr3_aa
NA TRBJ2-7 TRBV7-2 TRBD2 TGTGCCAGCACCGGGCGGGAGAGACCCTACGAGCAGTACTTC CASTGRERPYEQYF
NA TRBJ2-1 TRBV28 NA TGTGCCAGCACATCCGGGACGGGACCCTACAATGAGCAGTTCTTC CASTSGTGPYNEQFF
NA TRBJ2-3 TRBV9 NA TGTGCCAGCAGCGGGCAGGGGAAGGATACGCAGTATTTT CASSGQGKDTQYF
NA TRBJ2-7 TRBV11-3 NA TGTGCCAGCAGCTTAAACAGGGACGAGCAGTACTTC CASSLNRDEQYF
NA TRBJ1-2 TRBV6-5 TRBD1 TGTGCCAGCGGAAGGACAGGGGGTAACTATGGCTACACCTTC CASGRTGGNYGYTF
NA TRBJ2-5 TRBV6-5 NA TGTGCCAGCTTTCCCATGGGGGAGTACCAAGAGGCCCAGTACTTC CASFPMGEYQEAQYF
NA TRBJ1-4 TRBV7-2 NA TGTGCCAGCAGCTTATCAGGGGTCTTTGAAAAACTGTTTTTT CASSLSGVFEKLFF
NA TRBJ1-4 TRBV7-9 NA TGTGCCAGCAGCTTTACAGGGTACCAGGAAAAACTGTTTTTT CASSFTGYQEKLFF
once TRBJ2-7 TRBV6-6 NA TGTGCCAGCAGCAACTCGAAACAGGGTGGGTCCTACGAGCAGTACTTC CASSNSKQGGSYEQYF
NA TRBJ2-7 TRBV12-5 NA TGTGCTAGTGGTCCCGATTCCTACGAGCAGTACTTC CASGPDSYEQYF
NA TRBJ2-7 TRBV4-1 NA TGCGCCAGCAGCCTCACGTCCTCGACCCCCCTCGAGCAGTACTTC CASSLTSSTPLEQYF
NA TRBJ1-5 TRBV18 NA TGTGCCAGCTCACCAAAGGAGGATCAGCCCCAGCATTTT CASSPKEDQPQHF
NA TRBJ2-1 TRBV6-4 NA TGTGCCAGCGGCCAGGGATACAATGAGCAGTTCTTC CASGQGYNEQFF
NA TRBJ2-3 TRBV6-6 NA TGTGCCAGCAGTAATTACGGGGGACTTAGCACAGATACGCAGTATTTT CASSNYGGLSTDTQYF
NA TRBJ2-3 TRBV5-5 NA TGTGCCAGCAGCTTGGTTCCCGGGGCGGATACGCAGTATTTT CASSLVPGADTQYF
NA TRBJ2-1 TRBV9 NA TGTGCCAGCAGCGTTGGGGGTGGGCTTTGGGATGAGCAGTTCTTC CASSVGGGLWDEQFF